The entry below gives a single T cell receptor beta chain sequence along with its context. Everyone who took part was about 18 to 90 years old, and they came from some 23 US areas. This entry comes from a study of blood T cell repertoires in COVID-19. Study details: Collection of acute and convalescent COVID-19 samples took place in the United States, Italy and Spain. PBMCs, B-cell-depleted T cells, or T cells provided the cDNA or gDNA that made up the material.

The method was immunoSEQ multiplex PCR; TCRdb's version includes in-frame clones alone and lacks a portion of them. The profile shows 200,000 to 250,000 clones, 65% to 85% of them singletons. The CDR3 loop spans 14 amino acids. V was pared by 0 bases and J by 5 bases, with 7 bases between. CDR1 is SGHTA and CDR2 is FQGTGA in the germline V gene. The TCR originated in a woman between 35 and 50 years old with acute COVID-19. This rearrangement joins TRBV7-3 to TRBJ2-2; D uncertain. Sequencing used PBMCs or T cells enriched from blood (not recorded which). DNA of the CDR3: TGTGCCAGCAGCTTAACGACATGGACCGGGGAGCTGTTTTTT. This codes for CASSLTTWTGELFF.